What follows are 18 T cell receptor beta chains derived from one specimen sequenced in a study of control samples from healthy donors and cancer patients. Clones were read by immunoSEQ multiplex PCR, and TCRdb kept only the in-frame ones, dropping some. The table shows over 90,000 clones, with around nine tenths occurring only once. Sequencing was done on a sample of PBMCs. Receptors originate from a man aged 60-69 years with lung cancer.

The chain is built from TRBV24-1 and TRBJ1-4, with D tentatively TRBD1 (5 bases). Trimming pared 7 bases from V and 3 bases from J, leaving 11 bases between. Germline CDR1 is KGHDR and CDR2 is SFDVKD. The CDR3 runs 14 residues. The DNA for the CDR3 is TGTGCCACCAGCGGGGCAGGCTCTAATGAAAAACTGTTTTTT. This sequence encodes CATSGAGSNEKLFF.

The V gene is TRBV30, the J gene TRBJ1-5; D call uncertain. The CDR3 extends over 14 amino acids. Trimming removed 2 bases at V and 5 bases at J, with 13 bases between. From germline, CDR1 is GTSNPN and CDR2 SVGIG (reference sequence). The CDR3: CAWSILGFDQPQHF. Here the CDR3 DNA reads TGTGCCTGGAGTATACTTGGGTTTGATCAGCCCCAGCATTTT.

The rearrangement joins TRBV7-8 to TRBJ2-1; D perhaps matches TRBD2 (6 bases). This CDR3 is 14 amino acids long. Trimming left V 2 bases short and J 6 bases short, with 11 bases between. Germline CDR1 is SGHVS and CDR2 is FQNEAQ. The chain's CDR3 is CASSLRDWGNEQFF. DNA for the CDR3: TGTGCCAGCAGCTTAAGGGACTGGGGCAATGAGCAGTTCTTC.

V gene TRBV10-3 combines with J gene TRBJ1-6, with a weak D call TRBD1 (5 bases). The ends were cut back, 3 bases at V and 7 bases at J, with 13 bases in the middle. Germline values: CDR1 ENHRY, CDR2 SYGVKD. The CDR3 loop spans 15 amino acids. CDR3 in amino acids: CAISDSGTDNSPLHF. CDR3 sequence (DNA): TGTGCCATCAGTGACTCCGGGACGGACAATTCACCCCTCCACTTT.

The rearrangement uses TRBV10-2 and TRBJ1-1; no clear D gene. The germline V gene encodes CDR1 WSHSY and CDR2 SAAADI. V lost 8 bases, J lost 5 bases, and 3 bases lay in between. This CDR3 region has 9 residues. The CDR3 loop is CASGTEAFF. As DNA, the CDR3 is TGCGCCAGCGGTACTGAAGCTTTCTTT.

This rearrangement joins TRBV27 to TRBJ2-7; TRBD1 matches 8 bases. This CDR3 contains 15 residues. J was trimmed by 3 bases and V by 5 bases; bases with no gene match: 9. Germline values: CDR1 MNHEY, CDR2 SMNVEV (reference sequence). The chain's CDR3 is CASSIYRDRFYEQYV. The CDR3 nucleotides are TGTGCCAGCAGTATATACCGGGACAGGTTCTACGAGCAGTACGTC.

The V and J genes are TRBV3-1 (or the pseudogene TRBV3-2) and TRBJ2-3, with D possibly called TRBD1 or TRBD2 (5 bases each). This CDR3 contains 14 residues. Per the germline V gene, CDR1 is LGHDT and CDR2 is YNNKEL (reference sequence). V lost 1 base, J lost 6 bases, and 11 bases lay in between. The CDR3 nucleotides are TGTGCCAGCAGCCAAGCGGGGCCCGGGGATACGCAGTATTTT. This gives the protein CASSQAGPGDTQYF.

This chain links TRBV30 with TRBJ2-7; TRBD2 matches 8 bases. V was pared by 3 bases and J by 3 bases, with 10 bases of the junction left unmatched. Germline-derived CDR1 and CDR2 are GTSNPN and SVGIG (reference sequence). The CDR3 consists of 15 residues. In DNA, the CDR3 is TGTGCCTGGAGGGGGAGGGGTAGCGGGGTCTACGAGCAGTACTTC. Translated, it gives CAWRGRGSGVYEQYF. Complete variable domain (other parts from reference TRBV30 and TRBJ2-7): SQTIHQWPATLVQPVGSPLSLECTVEGTSNPNLYWYRQAAGRGLQLLFYSVGIGQISSEVPQNLSASRPQDRQFILSSKKLLLSDSGFYLCAWRGRGSGVYEQYFGPGTRLTVT.

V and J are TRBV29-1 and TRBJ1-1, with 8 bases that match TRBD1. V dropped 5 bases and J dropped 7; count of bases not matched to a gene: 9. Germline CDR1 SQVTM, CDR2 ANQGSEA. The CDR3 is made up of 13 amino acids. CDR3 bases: TGCAGCGTTACTACAGGGGGGAGAGGTGAAGCTTTCTTT. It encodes CSVTTGGRGEAFF.

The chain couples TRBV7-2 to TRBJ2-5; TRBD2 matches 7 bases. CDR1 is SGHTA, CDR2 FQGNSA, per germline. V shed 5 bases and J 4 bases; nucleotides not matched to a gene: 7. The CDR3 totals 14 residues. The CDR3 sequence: CASSPQWGGETQYF. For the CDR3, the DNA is TGTGCCAGCAGCCCCCAATGGGGGGGAGAGACCCAGTACTTC.

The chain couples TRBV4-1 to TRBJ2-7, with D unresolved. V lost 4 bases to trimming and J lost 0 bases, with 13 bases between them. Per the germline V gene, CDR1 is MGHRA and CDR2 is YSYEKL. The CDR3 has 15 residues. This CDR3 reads CASSREQASSYEQYF. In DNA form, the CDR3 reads TGCGCCAGCAGCCGCGAGCAGGCGAGCTCCTACGAGCAGTACTTC.

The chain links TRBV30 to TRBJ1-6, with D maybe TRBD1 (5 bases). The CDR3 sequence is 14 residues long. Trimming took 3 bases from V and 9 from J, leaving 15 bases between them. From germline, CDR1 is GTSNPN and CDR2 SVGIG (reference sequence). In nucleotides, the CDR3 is TGTGCCTGGAGATCTGGCAGGGTAGTTTCACCCCTCCACTTT. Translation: CAWRSGRVVSPLHF.

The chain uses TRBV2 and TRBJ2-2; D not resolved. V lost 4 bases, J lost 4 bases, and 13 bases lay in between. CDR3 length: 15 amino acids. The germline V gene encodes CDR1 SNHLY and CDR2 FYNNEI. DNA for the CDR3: TGTGCCAGCAGTGTAGGCTCTAAGGGCACCGGGGAGCTGTTTTTT. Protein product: CASSVGSKGTGELFF.

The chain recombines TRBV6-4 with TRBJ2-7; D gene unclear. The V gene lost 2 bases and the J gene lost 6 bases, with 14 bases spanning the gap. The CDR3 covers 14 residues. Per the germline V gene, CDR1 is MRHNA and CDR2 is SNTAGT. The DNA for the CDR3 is TGTGCCAGCAGTGACCCTCGAACCCCCAGCGAGCAGTACGTC. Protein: CASSDPRTPSEQYV.

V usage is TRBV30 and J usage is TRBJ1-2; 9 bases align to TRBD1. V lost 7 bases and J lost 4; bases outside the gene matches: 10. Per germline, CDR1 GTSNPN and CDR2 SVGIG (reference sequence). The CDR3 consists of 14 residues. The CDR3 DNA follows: TGTGCCTTACTACCGGGACAGGGTTCCTATGGCTACACCTTC. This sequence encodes CALLPGQGSYGYTF.

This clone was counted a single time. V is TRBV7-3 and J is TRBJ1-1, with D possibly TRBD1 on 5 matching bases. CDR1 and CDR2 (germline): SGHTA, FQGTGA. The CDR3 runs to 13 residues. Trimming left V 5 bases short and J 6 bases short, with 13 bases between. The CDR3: CASSPFVGAEAFF. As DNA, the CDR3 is TGTGCCAGCAGCCCGTTTGTGGGGGCTGAAGCTTTCTTT.

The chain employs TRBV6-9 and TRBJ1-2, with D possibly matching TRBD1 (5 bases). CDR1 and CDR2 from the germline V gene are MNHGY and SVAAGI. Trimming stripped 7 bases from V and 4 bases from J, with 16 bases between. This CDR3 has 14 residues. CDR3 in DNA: TGTGCCAGCACCAGAACAGGTGCTGGCTATGGCTACACCTTC. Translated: CASTRTGAGYGYTF.

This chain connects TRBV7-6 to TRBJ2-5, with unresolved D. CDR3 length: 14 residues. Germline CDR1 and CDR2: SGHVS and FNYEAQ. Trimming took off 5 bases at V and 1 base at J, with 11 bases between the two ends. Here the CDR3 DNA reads TGTGCCAGCAGCCAGTCATACGTCCAAGAGACCCAGTACTTC. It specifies CASSQSYVQETQYF.